This entry lists 21 T cell receptor beta chains sequenced from one sample in a study of a mutant IDH1 vaccine in newly diagnosed glioma. Regarding time point: week 23, last vaccination. Doses comprised 300 ug of mutant IDH1 20-mer peptide each, plus topical imiquimod. These receptors are not linked to any known antigen. Only in-frame clones appear in the TCRdb table, and some are missing; sequencing was by immunoSEQ multiplex PCR. The table shows fewer than 45,000 clones, with roughly 79% occurring only once. The sample consisted of PBMCs, taken from a glioma patient whose treatment included an IDH1 peptide vaccine. The origin of the receptors is a woman in her forties with glioma. Some clones in this sample may be carry-over from other donors' samples.

The chain joins TRBV5-1 to TRBJ1-1, with D possibly matching TRBD1 (6 bases). Trimming cost V 4 bases and J 3 bases, with 19 bases left between them. Germline V gene lookup returns CDR1 SGHRS and CDR2 YFSETQ. The CDR3 sequence is 16 residues long. CDR3 sequence reads: CASSGWSGGPDTEAFF. In DNA form, the CDR3 reads TGCGCCAGCAGCGGATGGAGTGGGGGGCCCGACACTGAAGCTTTCTTT.

This chain links TRBV10-3 with TRBJ2-7; D unclear. The CDR3 runs 16 residues. V was shortened by 0 bases and J by 2 bases, with 14 bases between the two germline ends. The germline gives CDR1 ENHRY, CDR2 SYGVKD. The CDR3 nucleotides read TGTGCCATCAGTGAGTCGCGCATCAGAAGGGCCTACGAGCAGTACTTC. Its protein is CAISESRIRRAYEQYF.

J is TRBJ1-1 and V is TRBV13; D remains unclear. Trimming stripped 1 base from V and 5 bases from J, with 11 bases between. The CDR3 spans 14 residues. Per germline, CDR1 PRHDT and CDR2 FYEKMQ (reference sequence). CDR3 sequence (DNA): TGTGCCAGCAGCTTAGAAGGCGAGGGAACTGAAGCTTTCTTT. Its translation is CASSLEGEGTEAFF.

This clone has a single count. V is TRBV14 and J is TRBJ1-2; TRBD1 matches at 7 bases. This CDR3 comprises 14 residues. V lost 4 bases and J lost 8; bases outside the gene matches: 10. The germline V gene encodes CDR1 SGHDN and CDR2 FVKESK. The CDR3 here is CASSRSRQGGGYTF. The CDR3, as DNA: TGTGCCAGCAGCCGTTCTCGACAGGGCGGCGGCTACACCTTC.

This chain uses TRBV28 with TRBJ1-2; no reliable D call. Looked up from germline, CDR1 is MDHEN and CDR2 is SYDVKM. V was trimmed by 10 bases and J by 2 bases, leaving 8 bases between them. The CDR3 is made up of 11 amino acids. The CDR3 sequence: CATSGNYGYTF. CDR3 nucleotide sequence: TGTGCCACCTCGGGGAACTATGGCTACACCTTC.

The chain is built from TRBV4-3 and TRBJ2-5; 14 nucleotides agree with TRBD2. The V gene end was trimmed by 3 bases and the J gene end by 5 bases; junction bases not matched to a gene: 2. Germline assignment: CDR1 LGHNA and CDR2 YSLEER. CDR3 size: 15 residues. The CDR3 loop reads CASSQGTSGGETQYF. The CDR3 coding sequence is TGCGCCAGCAGCCAGGGGACTAGCGGGGGCGAGACCCAGTACTTC.

This clone was picked up a small number of times. The genes are TRBV4-1 and TRBJ1-1, with 7 bases aligning to TRBD1. V dropped 4 bases and J dropped 0; count of bases not matched to a gene: 5. This CDR3 region has 15 residues. The germline gives CDR1 MGHRA, CDR2 YSYEKL. The CDR3 nucleotides are TGCGCCAGCAGCCCACCGACAGGGATGAACACTGAAGCTTTCTTT. Translating it yields CASSPPTGMNTEAFF.

V is TRBV5-4 and J is TRBJ2-1; D gene ambiguous. Per the germline V gene, CDR1 is SGHNT and CDR2 is YYREEE (reference sequence). V lost 4 bases and J lost 0, with 17 bases in between. The CDR3 sequence is 17 residues long. The CDR3 here is CASSPDAVTPSYNEQFF. The CDR3 DNA reads TGTGCCAGCAGCCCGGACGCCGTCACCCCCTCCTACAATGAGCAGTTCTTC. The full variable domain, in which reference TRBV5-4 and TRBJ2-1 provide the parts outside the CDR3, is ETGVTQSPTHLIKTRGQQVTLRCSSQSGHNTVSWYQQALGQGPQFIFQYYREEENGRGNFPPRFSGLQFPNYSSELNVNALELDDSALYLCASSPDAVTPSYNEQFFGPGTRLTVL.

The V gene is TRBV10-3, the J gene TRBJ1-2, with TRBD1 identical over 8 bases. CDR3 length: 12 amino acids. The J segment lost 4 bases and the V segment lost 11 bases, leaving 6 bases of the junction unmatched. Germline V gene data show CDR1 as ENHRY and CDR2 as SYGVKD. The CDR3 sequence: CASGGAGYGYTF. The CDR3 region has the DNA TGTGCCTCAGGGGGCGCAGGCTATGGCTACACCTTC.

V gene TRBV27 combines with J gene TRBJ2-7; 8 nucleotides match TRBD1. CDR3 length: 14 amino acids. J was trimmed by 5 bases and V by 2 bases; bases with no gene match: 5. CDR1 and CDR2 (germline): MNHEY, SMNVEV (reference sequence). The CDR3 protein is CASSLTPRGHEQYF. CDR3 nucleotides: TGTGCCAGCAGTTTAACCCCCAGGGGGCACGAGCAGTACTTC.

This clone has a single count. The rearrangement uses TRBV30 and TRBJ2-7; D call uncertain. This CDR3 has 13 residues. Germline V gene data show CDR1 as GTSNPN and CDR2 as SVGIG (reference sequence). V shed 0 bases and J shed 4 bases, with 10 bases lying between them. This CDR3 is CAWSVGIRYEQYF. The CDR3 coding sequence is TGTGCCTGGAGTGTAGGAATAAGGTACGAGCAGTACTTC.

This sequence joins TRBV28 and TRBJ1-5, with unresolved D. Looked up from germline, CDR1 is MDHEN and CDR2 is SYDVKM. Trimming took off 6 bases at V and 3 bases at J, with 12 bases between the two ends. The CDR3 is made up of 14 amino acids. The DNA of the CDR3 is TGTGCCAGCAGCTTACCTCTGAACAATCAGCCCCAGCATTTT. Translation: CASSLPLNNQPQHF.

The J gene is TRBJ1-2, the V gene TRBV6-5, with a tentative D call TRBD1 (6 bases). This CDR3 has 14 residues. Germline values: CDR1 MNHEY, CDR2 SVGAGI. V gave up 5 bases and J gave up 4 bases, with 14 bases separating them. The CDR3 here is CASSRGQLVYGYTF. Here the CDR3 DNA reads TGTGCCAGCAGTAGGGGACAACTCGTCTATGGCTACACCTTC.

This chain links TRBV4-2 with TRBJ1-5; tentative D call: TRBD1 (5 bases). The CDR3 contains 16 residues. Germline V gene sequence: CDR1 LGHNA, CDR2 YNFKEQ. V was pared by 1 base and J by 5 bases, with 15 bases between. CDR3 nucleotide sequence: TGTGCCAGCAGCCAAGTTCGGGGGAATGAGGATCAGCCCCAGCATTTT. Amino acid sequence: CASSQVRGNEDQPQHF.

V gene TRBV7-9 combines with J gene TRBJ2-2; possibly TRBD2 for D (7 bases). The CDR3 sequence is 16 residues long. Germline V gene data show CDR1 as SEHNR and CDR2 as FQNEAQ (reference sequence). The V and J ends lost 1 base and 0 bases respectively, with 9 bases between them. CDR3: CASSLGGGANTGELFF. The CDR3 DNA reads as TGTGCCAGCAGCTTAGGCGGGGGCGCGAACACCGGGGAGCTGTTTTTT.

V usage is TRBV5-8 and J usage is TRBJ2-7; D gene unclear. The CDR3 runs to 12 residues. V was shortened by 5 bases and J by 0 bases, with 6 bases between the two germline ends. The germline gives CDR1 SGHTS, CDR2 YDEGEE. The CDR3 spells CASRKSSYEQYF. CDR3 DNA sequence: TGTGCCAGCAGAAAAAGCTCCTACGAGCAGTACTTC. Filled out from reference TRBV5-8 and TRBJ2-7, the complete variable domain reads EAGVTQSPTHLIKTRGQQATLRCSPISGHTSVYWYQQALGLGLQFLLWYDEGEERNRGNFPPRFSGRQFPNYSSELNVNALELEDSALYLCASRKSSYEQYFGPGTRLTVT.

The rearrangement links TRBV5-1 to TRBJ1-1, with D tentatively TRBD1 (6 bases). The length of the CDR3 is 14 residues. Germline values: CDR1 SGHRS, CDR2 YFSETQ. Trimming stripped 4 bases from V and 5 bases from J, with 15 bases between. CDR3 nucleotide sequence: TGCGCCAGCAGCATAGGGGGAGGTAAAACTGAAGCTTTCTTT. This sequence encodes CASSIGGGKTEAFF.

In this sample, this clone turned up a few times. The genes are TRBV28 and TRBJ1-1; D not resolved. The V end lost 8 bases, the J end lost 1 base, and 14 bases lay between the germline ends. This CDR3 is built from 14 residues. CDR1 and CDR2 (germline): MDHEN, SYDVKM. The CDR3 DNA reads as TGTGCCAGCCTAACCTTAGGAGGGAACACTGAAGCTTTCTTT. Translated, it gives CASLTLGGNTEAFF.

The V and J genes are TRBV18 and TRBJ2-5; TRBD1 matches 8 bases. Per the germline V gene, CDR1 is KGHSH and CDR2 is LQKENI. After removal of 3 bases from V and 5 bases from J, the junction contained 2 bases not matched to a gene. The CDR3 sequence is 13 residues long. This CDR3 is CASSPDRDETQYF. CDR3 in DNA: TGTGCCAGCTCACCGGACAGGGATGAGACCCAGTACTTC.

The gene calls are TRBV27 and TRBJ2-7; TRBD1 matches 9 bases. The J segment lost 5 bases and the V segment lost 7 bases, leaving 6 bases of the junction unmatched. CDR1 is MNHEY and CDR2 is SMNVEV in the germline V gene (reference sequence). This CDR3 has 13 amino acids. CDR3 nucleotide sequence: TGTGCCAGCAAAACAGGGGGCGTGGACGAGCAGTACTTC. Translation: CASKTGGVDEQYF.

The chain has TRBV5-1 and TRBJ1-4; D not certain. The length of the CDR3 is 15 residues. V was pared by 4 bases and J by 5 bases, with 15 bases between. CDR1 is SGHRS, CDR2 YFSETQ, per germline. CDR3 region: CASSPGWRRNEKLFF. The CDR3 DNA follows: TGCGCCAGCAGCCCGGGGTGGCGGCGAAATGAAAAACTGTTTTTT.